This entry features one T cell receptor beta chain sequence. The data originate from a study of blood T cell repertoires in COVID-19. Profiled with immunoSEQ multiplex PCR; TCRdb holds only in-frame clones, not every one. The table records roughly 400,000 clones, over 75% of them present only once. The CDR3 extends over 15 amino acids. Trimming pared 6 bases from V and 0 bases from J, leaving 12 bases between. The germline V gene has CDR1 SGHAT and CDR2 FQNNGV. Sequenced: PBMCs or T cells enriched from blood (not recorded which). The sequence came from a woman under 30 who had been exposed to COVID-19. The chain uses TRBV11-2 and TRBJ1-3; possibly TRBD1 for D (6 bases). CDR3 region: CASRYGDISGNTIYF. In nucleotides, the CDR3 is TGTGCCAGCAGGTACGGGGACATCTCTGGAAACACCATATATTTT.